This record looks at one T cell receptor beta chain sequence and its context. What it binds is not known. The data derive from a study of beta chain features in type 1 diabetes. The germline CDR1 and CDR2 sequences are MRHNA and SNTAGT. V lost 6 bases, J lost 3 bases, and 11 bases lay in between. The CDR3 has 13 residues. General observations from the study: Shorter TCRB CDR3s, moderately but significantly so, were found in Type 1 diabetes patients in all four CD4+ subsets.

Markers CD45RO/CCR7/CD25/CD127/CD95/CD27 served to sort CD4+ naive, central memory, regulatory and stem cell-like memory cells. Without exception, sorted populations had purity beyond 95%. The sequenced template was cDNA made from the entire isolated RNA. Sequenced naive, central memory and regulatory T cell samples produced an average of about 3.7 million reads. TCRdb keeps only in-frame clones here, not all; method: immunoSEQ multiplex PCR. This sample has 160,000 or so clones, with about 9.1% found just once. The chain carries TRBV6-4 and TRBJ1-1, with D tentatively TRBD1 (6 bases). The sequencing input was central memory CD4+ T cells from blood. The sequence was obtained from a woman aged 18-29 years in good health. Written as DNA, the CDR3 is TGTGCCAGCAGACAGGGCTCAGACACTGAAGCTTTCTTT. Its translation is CASRQGSDTEAFF.